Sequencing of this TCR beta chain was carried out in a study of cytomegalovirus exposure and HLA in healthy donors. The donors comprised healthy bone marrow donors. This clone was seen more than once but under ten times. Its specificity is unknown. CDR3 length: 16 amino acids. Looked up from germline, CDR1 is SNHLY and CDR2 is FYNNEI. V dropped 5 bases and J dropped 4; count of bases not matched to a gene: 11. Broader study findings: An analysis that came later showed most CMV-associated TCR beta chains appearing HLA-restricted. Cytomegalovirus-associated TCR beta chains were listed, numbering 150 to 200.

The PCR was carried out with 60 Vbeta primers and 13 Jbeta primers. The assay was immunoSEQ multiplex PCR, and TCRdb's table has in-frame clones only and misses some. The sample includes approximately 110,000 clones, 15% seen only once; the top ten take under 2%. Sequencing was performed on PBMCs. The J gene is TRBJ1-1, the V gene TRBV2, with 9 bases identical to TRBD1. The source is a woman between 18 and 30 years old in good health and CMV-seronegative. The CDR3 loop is CASSHPRDREATEAFF. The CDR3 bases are TGTGCCAGCAGTCACCCCAGGGACAGGGAAGCCACTGAAGCTTTCTTT.